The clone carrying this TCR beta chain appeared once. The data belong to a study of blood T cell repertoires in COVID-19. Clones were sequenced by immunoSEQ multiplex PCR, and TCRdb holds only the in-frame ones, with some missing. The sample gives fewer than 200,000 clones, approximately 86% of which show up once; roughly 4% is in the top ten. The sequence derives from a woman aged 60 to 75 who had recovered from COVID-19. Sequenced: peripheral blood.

The CDR3 DNA is TGTGCCAGCAGGCCCGGAACAGGCGAAAATTCACCCCTCCACTTT. Translating gives CASRPGTGENSPLHF. The V call is TRBV2, the J call TRBJ1-6; D possibly corresponds to TRBD1 (5 bases). V was clipped by 6 bases and J by 7 bases, with 16 bases between them. Germline CDR1 and CDR2: SNHLY and FYNNEI. The CDR3 covers 15 residues.